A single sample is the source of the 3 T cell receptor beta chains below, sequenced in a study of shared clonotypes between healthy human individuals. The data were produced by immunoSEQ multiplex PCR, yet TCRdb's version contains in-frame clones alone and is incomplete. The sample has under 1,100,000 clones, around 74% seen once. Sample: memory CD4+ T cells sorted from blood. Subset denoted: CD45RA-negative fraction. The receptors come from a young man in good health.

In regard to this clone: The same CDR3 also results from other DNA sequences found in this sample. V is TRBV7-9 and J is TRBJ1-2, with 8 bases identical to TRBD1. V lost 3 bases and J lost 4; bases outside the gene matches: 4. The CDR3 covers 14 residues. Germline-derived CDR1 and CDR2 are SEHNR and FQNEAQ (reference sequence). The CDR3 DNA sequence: TGTGCCAGCAGCTTGCAGGGGGCAGTCTATGGCTACACCTTC. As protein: CASSLQGAVYGYTF.

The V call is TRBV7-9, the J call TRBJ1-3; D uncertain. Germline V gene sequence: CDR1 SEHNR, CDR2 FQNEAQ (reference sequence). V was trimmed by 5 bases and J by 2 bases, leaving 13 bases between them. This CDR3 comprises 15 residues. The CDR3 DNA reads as TGTGCCAGCAGCCGACTTCAGGTTACTGGAAACACCATATATTTT. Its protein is CASSRLQVTGNTIYF.

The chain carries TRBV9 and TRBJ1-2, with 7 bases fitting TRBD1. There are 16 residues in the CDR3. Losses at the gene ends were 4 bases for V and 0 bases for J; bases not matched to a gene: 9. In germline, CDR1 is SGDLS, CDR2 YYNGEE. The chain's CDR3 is CASSSRQGSTNYGYTF. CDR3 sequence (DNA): TGTGCCAGCAGCTCAAGACAGGGAAGCACTAACTATGGCTACACCTTC.